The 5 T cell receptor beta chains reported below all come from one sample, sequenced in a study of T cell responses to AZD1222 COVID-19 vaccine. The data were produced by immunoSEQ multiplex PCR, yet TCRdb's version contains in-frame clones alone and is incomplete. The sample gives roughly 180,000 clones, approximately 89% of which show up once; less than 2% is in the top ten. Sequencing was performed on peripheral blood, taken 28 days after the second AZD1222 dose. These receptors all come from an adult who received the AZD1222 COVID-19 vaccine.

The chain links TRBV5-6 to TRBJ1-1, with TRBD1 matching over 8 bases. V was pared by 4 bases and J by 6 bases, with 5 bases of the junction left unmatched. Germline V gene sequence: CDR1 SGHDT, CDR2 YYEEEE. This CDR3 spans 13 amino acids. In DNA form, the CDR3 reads TGTGCCAGCAGCCGGACAGGGCTGTCTGAAGCTTTCTTT. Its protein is CASSRTGLSEAFF.

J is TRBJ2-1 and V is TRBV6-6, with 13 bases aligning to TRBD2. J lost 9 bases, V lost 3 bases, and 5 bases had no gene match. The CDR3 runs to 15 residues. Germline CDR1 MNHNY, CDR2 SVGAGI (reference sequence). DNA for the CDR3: TGTGCCAGCAGTTATGGACTAGCGGGAGTCGGTGAGCAGTTCTTC. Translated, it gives CASSYGLAGVGEQFF.

CDR3 loop: CAIRRGNGELFF. Here the CDR3 DNA reads TGTGCCATTCGAAGGGGCAACGGGGAGCTGTTTTTT. The V and J genes are TRBV12-3 or TRBV12-4 and TRBJ2-2; weak D call: TRBD1 (5 bases). The CDR3 is made up of 12 amino acids. V was cut by 10 bases and J by 7 bases, with 13 bases left in between.

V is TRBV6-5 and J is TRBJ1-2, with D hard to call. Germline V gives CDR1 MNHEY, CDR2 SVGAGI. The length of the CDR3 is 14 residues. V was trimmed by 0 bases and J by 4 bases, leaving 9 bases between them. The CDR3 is CASSYSPDGYGYTF. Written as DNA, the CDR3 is TGTGCCAGCAGTTACTCACCAGATGGCTATGGCTACACCTTC.

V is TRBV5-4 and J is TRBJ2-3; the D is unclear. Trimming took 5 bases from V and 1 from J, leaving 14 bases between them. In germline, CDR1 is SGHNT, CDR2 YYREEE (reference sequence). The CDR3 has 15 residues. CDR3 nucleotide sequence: TGTGCCAGCAGTCCCGGGCTAGTGGGCACAGATACGCAGTATTTT. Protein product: CASSPGLVGTDTQYF. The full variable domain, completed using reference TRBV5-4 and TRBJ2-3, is ETGVTQSPTHLIKTRGQQVTLRCSSQSGHNTVSWYQQALGQGPQFIFQYYREEENGRGNFPPRFSGLQFPNYSSELNVNALELDDSALYLCASSPGLVGTDTQYFGPGTRLTVL.